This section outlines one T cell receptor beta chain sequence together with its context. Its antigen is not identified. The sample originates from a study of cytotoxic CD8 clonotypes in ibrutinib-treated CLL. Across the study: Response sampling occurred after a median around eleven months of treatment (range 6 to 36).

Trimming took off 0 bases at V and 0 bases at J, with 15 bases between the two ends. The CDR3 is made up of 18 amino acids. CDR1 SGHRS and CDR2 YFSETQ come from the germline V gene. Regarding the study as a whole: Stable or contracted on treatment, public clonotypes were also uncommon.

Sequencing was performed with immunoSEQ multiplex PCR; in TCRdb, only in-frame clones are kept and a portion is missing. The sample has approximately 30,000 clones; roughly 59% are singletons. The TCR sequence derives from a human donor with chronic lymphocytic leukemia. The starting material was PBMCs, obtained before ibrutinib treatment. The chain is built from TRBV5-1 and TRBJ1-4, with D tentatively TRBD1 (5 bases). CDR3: CASSLGMLSRATNEKLFF. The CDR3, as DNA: TGCGCCAGCAGCTTGGGAATGTTGTCCAGGGCAACTAATGAAAAACTGTTTTTT.